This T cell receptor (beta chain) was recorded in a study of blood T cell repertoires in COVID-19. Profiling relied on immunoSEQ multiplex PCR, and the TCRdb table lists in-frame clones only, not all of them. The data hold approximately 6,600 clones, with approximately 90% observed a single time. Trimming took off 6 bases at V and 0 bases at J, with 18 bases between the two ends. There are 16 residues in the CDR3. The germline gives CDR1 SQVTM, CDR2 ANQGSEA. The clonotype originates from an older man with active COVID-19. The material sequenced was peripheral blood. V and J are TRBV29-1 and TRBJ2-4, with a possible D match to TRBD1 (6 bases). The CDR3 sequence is CSVLDRGGRAKNIQYF. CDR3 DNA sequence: TGCAGCGTCTTAGATAGAGGGGGAAGAGCCAAAAACATTCAGTACTTC.